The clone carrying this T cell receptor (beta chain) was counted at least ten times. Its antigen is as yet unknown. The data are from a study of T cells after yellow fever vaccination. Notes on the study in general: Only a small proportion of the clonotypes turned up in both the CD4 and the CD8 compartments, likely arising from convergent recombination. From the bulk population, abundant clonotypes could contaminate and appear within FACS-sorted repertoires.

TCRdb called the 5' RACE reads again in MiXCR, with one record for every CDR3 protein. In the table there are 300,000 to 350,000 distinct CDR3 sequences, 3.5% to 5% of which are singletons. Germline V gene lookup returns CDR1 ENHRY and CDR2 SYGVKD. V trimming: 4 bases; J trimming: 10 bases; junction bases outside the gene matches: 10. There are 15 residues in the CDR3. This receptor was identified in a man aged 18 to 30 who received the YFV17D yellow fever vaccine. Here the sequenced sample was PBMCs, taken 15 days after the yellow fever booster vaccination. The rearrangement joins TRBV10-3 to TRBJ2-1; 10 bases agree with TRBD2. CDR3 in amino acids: CAISAGTSEVTEQFF. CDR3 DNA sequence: TGTGCCATCAGTGCGGGGACTAGCGAGGTCACGGAGCAGTTCTTC.